Included here is one T cell receptor (beta chain) sequence, with context. Sequenced by immunoSEQ multiplex PCR; TCRdb stores in-frame clones only, minus some. Of 110,000 to 150,000 clones detected, approximately 84% appear once; the ten largest clones hold about 5.5%. This sample was taken from a study of blood T cell repertoires in COVID-19. The ends were cut back, 0 bases at V and 6 bases at J, with 8 bases in the middle. From germline, CDR1 is SGHAT and CDR2 FQNNGV. CDR3 size: 13 residues. The chain is built from TRBV11-2 and TRBJ1-1, with unresolved D. This clonotype was sampled from a middle-aged man with acute COVID-19. Sequenced: PBMCs or T cells enriched from blood (not recorded which). CDR3 DNA sequence: TGTGCCAGCAGCTTAGATACTAACGCTGAAGCTTTCTTT. This sequence encodes CASSLDTNAEAFF.